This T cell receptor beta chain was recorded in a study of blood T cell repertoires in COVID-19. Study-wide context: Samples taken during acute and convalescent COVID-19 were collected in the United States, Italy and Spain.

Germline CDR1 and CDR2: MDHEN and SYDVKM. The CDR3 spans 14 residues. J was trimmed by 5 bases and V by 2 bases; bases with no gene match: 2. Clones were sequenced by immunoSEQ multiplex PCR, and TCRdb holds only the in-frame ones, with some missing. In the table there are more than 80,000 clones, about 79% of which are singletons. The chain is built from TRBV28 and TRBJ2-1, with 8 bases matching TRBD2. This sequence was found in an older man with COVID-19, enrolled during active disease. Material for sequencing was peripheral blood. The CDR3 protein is CASSLLAGNNEQFF. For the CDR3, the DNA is TGTGCCAGCAGTTTACTAGCGGGTAACAATGAGCAGTTCTTC.